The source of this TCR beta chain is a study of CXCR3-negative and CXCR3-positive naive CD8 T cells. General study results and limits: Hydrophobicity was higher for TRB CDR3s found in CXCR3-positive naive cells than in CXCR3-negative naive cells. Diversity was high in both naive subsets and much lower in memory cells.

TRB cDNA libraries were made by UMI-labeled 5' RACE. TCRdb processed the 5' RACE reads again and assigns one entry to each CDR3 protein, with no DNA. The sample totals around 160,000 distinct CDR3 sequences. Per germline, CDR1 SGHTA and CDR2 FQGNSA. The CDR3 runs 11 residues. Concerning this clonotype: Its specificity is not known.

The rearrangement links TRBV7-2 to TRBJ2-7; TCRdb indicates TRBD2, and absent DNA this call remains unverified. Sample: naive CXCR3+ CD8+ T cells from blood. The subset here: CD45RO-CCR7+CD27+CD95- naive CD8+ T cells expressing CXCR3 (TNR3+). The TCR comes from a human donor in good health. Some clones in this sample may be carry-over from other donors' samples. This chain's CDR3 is CASSSSPEQYF.